The present entry profiles one T cell receptor beta chain with its context. Its antigen has not been determined. No per-base quality is available; no much larger clone lies one base away. The sample has other DNA sequences that encode this CDR3 too. TCR CDR3 regions were amplified from genomic DNA by multiplex PCR using the deep immunoSEQ assay. Extracted genomic DNA from each cell subset was distributed evenly across all wells of several immunoSEQ 96-well plates, and each plate was treated as a replicate. For sorted subsets, roughly 200 ng of genomic DNA, equivalent to tens of thousands of T cell genomes, went into each replicate PCR. Purified libraries were measured with a Qubit 3.0 fluorometer, size-checked on a Bioanalyzer 2100, and measured again with the KAPA Library Quantification kit. Every immunoSEQ 96-well plate was sequenced on a separate single-read 150-cycle Illumina NextSeq 550 flow cell. On the study's bioinformatics: The immunoSEQ output contained only junctional sequences without quality scores, so filtering could not match that applied to full-length reads. To assign V/J genes and CDR3, sequences were annotated against IMGT germline references using PyIR, a Python wrapper for IgBLAST v1.9. Reads were filtered out if the reads had weak V/J assignments (E-value above 1e-6), no CDR3, stop codons, out-of-frame junctions, or ambiguous translated residues. V3J clonotypes were defined as sequences sharing an identical inferred V gene, J gene, and CDR3 amino acid sequence. Percentage overlap between repertoires was calculated by dividing the number of shared unique clonotypes by the size of the smaller repertoire. Repertoire richness was assessed with RTK rarefaction, the Chao1 estimator, and Recon v2.1 estimates of unobserved clonotypes. OLGA was used to compute generation probabilities for all TCRbeta clonotypes that the gDNA method yielded from four donors. TCRdb retrieved this table from immuneACCESS and kept in-frame rearrangements only. Not all clones are present; in checked studies, unresolved V genes account for under half, and no reason is known for the remainder. V and J calls and clone size are as listed in that table; D and trimming were resolved from the DNA. Present in this sample are 2 million to 2.5 million clones, nearly 97% of which were seen just once. The ten largest account for approximately 0.13% of the sample.

Healthy HIV-negative adults with no recently reported acute infections or vaccinations were included as donors. Every donor was a Caucasian adult living in Nashville, Tennessee, USA. CD4+ T cells were enriched through magnetic negative selection, after which naive cells were positively selected on CD45RA and the remaining negative fraction served as the memory subset. Blood was obtained by leukapheresis, after which PBMCs were separated by Ficoll-Histopaque density gradient centrifugation and cryopreserved in liquid nitrogen vapor phase. Analytical flow cytometry was used to check the purity and quantity of every magnetically sorted T cell population. Genomic DNA was isolated from every sorted fraction and measured by UV absorbance on a Nanodrop 2000c. V loses 2 bases, J loses 2 bases, and the germline ends lie 8 bases apart. According to the germline V gene, CDR1 reads SGHRS and CDR2 reads YFSETQ. There are 14 amino acids in the CDR3, from cysteine to phenylalanine inclusive. CDR3 DNA only is kept here, 42 bases in frame from base 1.

These data come from a study of shared clonotypes between healthy human individuals (dated by TCRdb to between 2020 and 2021). General notes on the study: The cohort included a few men and two women between 18 and 49 years of age. To estimate repertoire size and how much clonotype sharing occurs between individuals, the study deeply sequenced the blood TCR repertoires of roughly 5 healthy adults. To increase sequencing depth and limit assay-specific biases, different laboratories used diverse techniques to prepare libraries and sequence TCR repertoires. Between about 0.8 and 9 billion PBMCs per donor were obtained by leukapheresis. Per donor, three plates each were used for CD4 naive and CD4 memory, two for CD8 naive, and one for CD8 memory.

Results and caveats for the whole study, not just this receptor: Rarefaction of sorted-subset datasets indicated incomplete sequencing despite the large sequencing depth. Because the study included only a small number of donors, the genetic and exposure-history diversity represented was limited. Pairwise subsampling led to the expectation that sequencing depth would affect the degree of clonotype sharing among donors. Compared with non-shared clonotypes, clonotypes shared by all four sorted-subset donors had higher generation probabilities. Naive subsets generally had larger estimated clonotype richness than memory subsets did. Across a handful of donors, around 5.4% of naive CD4, more than 3% of naive CD8, approximately 2.5% of memory CD4, and under 0.45% of memory CD8 clonotypes were shared. Sampling was restricted to blood, and TCR repertoires in tissues likely differ from the TCR repertoires found in blood.

Material for sequencing was naive CD4+ T cells sorted from blood. This sample's cell subset or site label indicates: CD45RA+ positively selected. In this chain, TRBV5-1 is recombined with TRBJ2-4, with the D gene possibly TRBD1 or TRBD2, each one fitting 6 bases. The origin of this receptor is a man in his late teens or twenties in good health. Here the CDR3 is given as CASSLGGTKNIQYF. The sequenced DNA: TGCGCCAGCAGCTTAGGGGGGACCAAAAACATTCAGTACTTC.